This T cell receptor beta chain was captured by sequencing in a study of blood T cell repertoires in COVID-19 (dated by TCRdb to about 2020). For the wider study: The collaborator samples originated in the United States, Italy and Spain and spanned the acute and convalescent phases of COVID-19. The prospective study material was composed of cDNA or gDNA derived from T cells, B-cell-depleted T cells, or PBMCs. Subjects who had been exposed to COVID-19, were actively infected with it, or had recovered from it provided the deeply sampled blood TCRbeta repertoires that made up the dataset. The repertoires were released in a freely available public database intended as a resource for research on the immune response to SARS-CoV-2. Samples came from the ongoing ImmuneRACE study (first 160 participants) plus 1,254 subjects from 6 global collaborators. The sample metadata nearly always contained a de-identified subject ID, COVID-19 status, age in years and sex. Where HLA class I and class II types were available, the types were taken from metadata supplied by the sample provider, not from assay-based typing.

Study-wide conclusions, independent of this receptor: How much clinical and demographic metadata was included differed by source and by participant, and the metadata was provided uncurated.

V lost 0 bases and J lost 11 bases; the stretch between them is 10 bases long. For CDR1 and CDR2, the germline V gene lists SGHAT and FQNNGV. Including the terminal cysteine and phenylalanine, the CDR3 comprises 13 residues. Only CDR3 DNA is held: 39 bases, read in frame from base 1. Each collaborating institution followed its own protocols to collect whole blood in K2EDTA tubes. For TCRbeta analysis, collaborators shipped samples as frozen whole blood, isolated PBMCs, or DNA extracted from either of those sample types. Comments on this clone: The clone's antigen remains unknown. Per-nucleotide qualities are absent, and no much larger clonotype sits a single base away.

TCRbeta CDR3 regions were amplified from genomic DNA using the immunoSEQ Assay, a bias-controlled multiplex PCR. Regarding the original processing steps: The number of nucleated cells in each sample was estimated by amplification of reference gene primers within the assay. To quantify the absolute abundance of each unique TCRbeta CDR3 rearrangement, sequence reads were collapsed and filtered. Productive Simpson clonality was computed per sample as the square root of Simpson's diversity index over productive rearrangements. Imported from immuneACCESS, the table was reduced by TCRdb to in-frame sequences with V and J called. These copies leave out some clones; in studies compared against another copy, an unresolved V gene accounts for under half, and the cause of the remainder is not known. That table gives V, J and clone size, and the DNA gave D and trimming. Recorded for this sample are about 110,000 clones; roughly four fifths of them occurred a single time. Of the sample, 16% is held by the ten largest clones.

The V and J segments used are TRBV11-2 and TRBJ2-2; possibly the D gene is TRBD2, per 5 matching bases. The receptor's source is an older woman with acute or convalescent COVID-19. Sequenced: peripheral blood. The sequenced DNA is TGTGCCAGCAGCTTAGATCGGGGAAGCGAGCTGTTTTTT. This yields the protein CASSLDRGSELFF.